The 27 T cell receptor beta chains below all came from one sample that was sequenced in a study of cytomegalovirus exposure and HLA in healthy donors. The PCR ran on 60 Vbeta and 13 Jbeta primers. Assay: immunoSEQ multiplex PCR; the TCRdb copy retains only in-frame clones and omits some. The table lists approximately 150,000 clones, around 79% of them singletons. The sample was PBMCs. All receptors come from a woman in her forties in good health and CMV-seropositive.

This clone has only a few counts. CDR3 nucleotide sequence: TGTGCCAGCACCGACCAGGGGAACACTGAAGCTTTCTTT. Encoded protein: CASTDQGNTEAFF. The chain has TRBV6-1 and TRBJ1-1, with D possibly TRBD1 on 5 matching bases. CDR1 is MNHNS and CDR2 is SASEGT in the germline V gene. The length of the CDR3 is 13 residues. Trimming cost V 7 bases and J 1 base, with 10 bases left between them.

CDR3 sequence (DNA): TGTGCCAGCAGTGAAGGTCTGGGACAGGGGAACTATGGCTACACCTTC. Translation: CASSEGLGQGNYGYTF. This chain joins TRBV6-1 and TRBJ1-2, with 10 bases fitting TRBD1. Unmatched junction bases numbered 4, after V lost 1 base and J lost 2 bases. Germline V gene sequence: CDR1 MNHNS, CDR2 SASEGT. The CDR3 spans 16 residues.

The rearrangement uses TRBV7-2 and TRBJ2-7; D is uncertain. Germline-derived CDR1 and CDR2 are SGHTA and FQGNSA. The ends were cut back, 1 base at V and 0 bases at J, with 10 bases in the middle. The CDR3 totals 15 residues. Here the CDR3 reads CASSLDRDSSYEQYF. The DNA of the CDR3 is TGTGCCAGCAGCTTAGATCGCGACTCCTCCTACGAGCAGTACTTC.

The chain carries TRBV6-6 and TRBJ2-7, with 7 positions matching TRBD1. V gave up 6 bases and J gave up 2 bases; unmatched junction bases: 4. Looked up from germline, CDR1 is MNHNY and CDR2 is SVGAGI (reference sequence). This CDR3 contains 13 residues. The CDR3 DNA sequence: TGTGCCAGCAGCCGAGACAGGGCCTACGAGCAGTACTTC. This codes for CASSRDRAYEQYF.

The CDR3 bases are TGTGCCAGCAGTGAAGACAGACTAAATGAAAAACTGTTTTTT. Translating gives CASSEDRLNEKLFF. The V gene is TRBV6-1, the J gene TRBJ1-4; no reliable D call. The CDR3 is made up of 14 amino acids. Germline V lookup: CDR1 MNHNS, CDR2 SASEGT. Trimming pared 1 base from V and 5 bases from J, leaving 8 bases between.

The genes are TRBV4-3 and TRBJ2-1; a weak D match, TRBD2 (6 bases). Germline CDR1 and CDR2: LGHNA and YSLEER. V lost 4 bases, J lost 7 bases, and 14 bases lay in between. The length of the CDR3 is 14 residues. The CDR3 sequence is CASSPLAGSNEQFF. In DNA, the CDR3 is TGCGCCAGCAGCCCTCTGGCGGGGTCTAATGAGCAGTTCTTC.

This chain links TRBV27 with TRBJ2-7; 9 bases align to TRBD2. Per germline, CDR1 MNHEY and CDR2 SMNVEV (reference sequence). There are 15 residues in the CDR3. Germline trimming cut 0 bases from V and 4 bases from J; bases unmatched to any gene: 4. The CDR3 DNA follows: TGTGCCAGCAGTTTATCGCTTCTAGCGGGGTACGAGCAGTACTTC. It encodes CASSLSLLAGYEQYF.

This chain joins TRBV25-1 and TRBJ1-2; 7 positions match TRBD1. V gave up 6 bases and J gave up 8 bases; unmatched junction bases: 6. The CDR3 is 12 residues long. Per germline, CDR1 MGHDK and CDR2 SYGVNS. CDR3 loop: CASRAGGEGYTF. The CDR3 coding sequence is TGTGCCAGCAGGGCAGGGGGAGAGGGCTACACCTTC.

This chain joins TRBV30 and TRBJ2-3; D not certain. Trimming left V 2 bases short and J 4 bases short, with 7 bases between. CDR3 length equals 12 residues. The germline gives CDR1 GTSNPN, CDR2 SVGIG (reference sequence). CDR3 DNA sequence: TGTGCCTGGAGTCTAATCCCAGATACGCAGTATTTT. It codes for CAWSLIPDTQYF.

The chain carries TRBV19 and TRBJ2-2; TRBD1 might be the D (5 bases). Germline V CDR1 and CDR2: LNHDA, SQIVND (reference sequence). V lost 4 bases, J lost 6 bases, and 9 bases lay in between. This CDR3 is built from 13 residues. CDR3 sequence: CASSKQGAGELFF. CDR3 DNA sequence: TGTGCCAGTAGTAAGCAGGGCGCCGGGGAGCTGTTTTTT.

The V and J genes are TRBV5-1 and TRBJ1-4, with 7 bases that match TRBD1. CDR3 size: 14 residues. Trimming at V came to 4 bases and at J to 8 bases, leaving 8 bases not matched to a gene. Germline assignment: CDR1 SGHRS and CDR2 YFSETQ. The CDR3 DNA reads TGCGCCAGCAGCCTGGGGACAGCCTACGAAAAACTGTTTTTT. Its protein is CASSLGTAYEKLFF.

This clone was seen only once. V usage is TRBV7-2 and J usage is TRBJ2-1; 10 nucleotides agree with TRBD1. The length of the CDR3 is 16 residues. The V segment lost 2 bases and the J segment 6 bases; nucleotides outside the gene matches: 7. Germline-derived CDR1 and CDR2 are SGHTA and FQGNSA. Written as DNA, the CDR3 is TGTGCCAGCAGCTTATGGGGGGGGACAGGGGTCAATGAGCAGTTCTTC. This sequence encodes CASSLWGGTGVNEQFF.

In nucleotides, the CDR3 is TGCGCCAGCAGCCAAGGAAGCGGGACCCCCTGGGATGAGCAGTTCTTC. This sequence encodes CASSQGSGTPWDEQFF. The chain carries TRBV4-3 and TRBJ2-1, with 7 bases lining up with TRBD2. V lost 1 base, J lost 8 bases, and 11 bases stayed unmatched. This CDR3 has 16 residues. CDR1 is LGHNA and CDR2 is YSLEER in the germline V gene.

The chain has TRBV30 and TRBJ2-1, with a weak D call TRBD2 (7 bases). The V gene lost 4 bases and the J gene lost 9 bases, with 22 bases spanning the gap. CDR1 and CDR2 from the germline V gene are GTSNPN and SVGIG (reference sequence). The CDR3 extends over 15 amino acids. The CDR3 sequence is CAWIPTGGALGEQFF. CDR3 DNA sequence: TGTGCCTGGATACCAACTGGGGGGGCCCTTGGTGAGCAGTTCTTC.

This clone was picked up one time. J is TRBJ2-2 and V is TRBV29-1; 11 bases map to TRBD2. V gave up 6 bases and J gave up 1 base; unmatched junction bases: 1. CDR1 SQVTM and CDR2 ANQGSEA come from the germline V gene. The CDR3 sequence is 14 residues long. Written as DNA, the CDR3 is TGCAGCGTCGGGACTAGCGGGAACACCGGGGAGCTGTTTTTT. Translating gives CSVGTSGNTGELFF.

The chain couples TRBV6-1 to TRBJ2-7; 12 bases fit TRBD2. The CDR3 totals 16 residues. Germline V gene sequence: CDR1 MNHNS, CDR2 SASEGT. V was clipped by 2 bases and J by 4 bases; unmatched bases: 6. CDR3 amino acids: CASSETLAGGFYEQYF. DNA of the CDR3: TGTGCCAGCAGTGAAACCCTAGCGGGAGGGTTTTACGAGCAGTACTTC.

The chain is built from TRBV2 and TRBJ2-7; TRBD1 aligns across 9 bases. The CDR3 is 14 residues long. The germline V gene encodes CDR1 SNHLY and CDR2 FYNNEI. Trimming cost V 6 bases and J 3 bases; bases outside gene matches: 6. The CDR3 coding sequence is TGTGCCAGCAGCTCGGGACAGGGAGGCTACGAGCAGTACTTC. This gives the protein CASSSGQGGYEQYF.

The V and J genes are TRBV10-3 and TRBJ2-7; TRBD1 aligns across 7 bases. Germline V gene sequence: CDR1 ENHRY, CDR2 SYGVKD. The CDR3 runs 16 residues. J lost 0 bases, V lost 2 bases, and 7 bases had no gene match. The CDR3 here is CAISETGQRSSYEQYF. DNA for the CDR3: TGTGCCATCAGTGAGACGGGACAGAGGAGCTCCTACGAGCAGTACTTC.

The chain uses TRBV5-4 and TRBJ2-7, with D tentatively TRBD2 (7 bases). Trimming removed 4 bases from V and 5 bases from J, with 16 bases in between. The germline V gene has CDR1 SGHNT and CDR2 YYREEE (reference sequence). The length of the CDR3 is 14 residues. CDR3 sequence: CASSRGGSEDEQYF. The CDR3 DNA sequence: TGTGCCAGCAGCCGCGGGGGCTCGGAGGACGAGCAGTACTTC.

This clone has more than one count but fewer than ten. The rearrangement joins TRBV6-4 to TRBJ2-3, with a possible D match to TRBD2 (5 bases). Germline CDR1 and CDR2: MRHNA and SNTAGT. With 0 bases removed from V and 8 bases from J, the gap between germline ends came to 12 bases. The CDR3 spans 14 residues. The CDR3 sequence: CASSDSSRRGTQYF. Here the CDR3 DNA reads TGTGCCAGCAGTGACTCGAGTCGACGGGGTACGCAGTATTTT.

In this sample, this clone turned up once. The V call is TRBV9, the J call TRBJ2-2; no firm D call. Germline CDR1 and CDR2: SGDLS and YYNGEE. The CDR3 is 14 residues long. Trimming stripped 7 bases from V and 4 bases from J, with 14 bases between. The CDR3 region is CASSPRSFTGELFF. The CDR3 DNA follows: TGTGCCAGCTCCCCGAGGTCTTTCACCGGGGAGCTGTTTTTT.

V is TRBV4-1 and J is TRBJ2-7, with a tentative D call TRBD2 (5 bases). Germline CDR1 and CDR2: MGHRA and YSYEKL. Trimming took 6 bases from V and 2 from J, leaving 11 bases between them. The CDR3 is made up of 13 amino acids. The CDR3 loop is CASSSLGTYEQYF. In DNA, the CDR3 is TGCGCCAGCAGTTCACTAGGTACCTACGAGCAGTACTTC.

This CDR3 reads CASSAPGQGGEKLFF. CDR3 sequence (DNA): TGTGCCAGCAGTGCCCCGGGACAGGGAGGTGAAAAACTGTTTTTT. The rearrangement links TRBV2 to TRBJ1-4; TRBD1 matches at 9 bases. Germline V gives CDR1 SNHLY, CDR2 FYNNEI. The CDR3 has 15 amino acids. V shed 4 bases and J 7 bases; nucleotides not matched to a gene: 7.

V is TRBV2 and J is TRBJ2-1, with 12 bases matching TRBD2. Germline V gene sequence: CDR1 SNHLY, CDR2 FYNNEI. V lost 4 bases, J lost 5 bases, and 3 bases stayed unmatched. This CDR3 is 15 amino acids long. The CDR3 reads CASSASGRADNEQFF. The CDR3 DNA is TGTGCCAGCAGTGCTAGCGGGAGGGCCGACAATGAGCAGTTCTTC. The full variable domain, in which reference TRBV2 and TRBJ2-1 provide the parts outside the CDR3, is EPEVTQTPSHQVTQMGQEVILRCVPISNHLYFYWYRQILGQKVEFLVSFYNNEISEKSEIFDDQFSVERPDGSNFTLKIRSTKLEDSAMYFCASSASGRADNEQFFGPGTRLTVL.

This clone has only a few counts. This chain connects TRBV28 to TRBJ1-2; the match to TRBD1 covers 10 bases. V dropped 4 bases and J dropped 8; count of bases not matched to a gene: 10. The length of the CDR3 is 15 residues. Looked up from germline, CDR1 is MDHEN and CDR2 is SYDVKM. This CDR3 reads CASSSSGTGVRGYTF. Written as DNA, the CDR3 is TGTGCCAGCAGTTCTTCCGGGACAGGGGTCCGGGGCTACACCTTC.

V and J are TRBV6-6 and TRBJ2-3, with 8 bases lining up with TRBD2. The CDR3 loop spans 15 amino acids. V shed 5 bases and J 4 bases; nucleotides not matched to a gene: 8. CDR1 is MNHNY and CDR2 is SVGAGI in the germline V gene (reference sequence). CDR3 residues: CASSRVGGASDTQYF. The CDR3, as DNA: TGTGCCAGCAGTCGTGTCGGGGGGGCCTCAGATACGCAGTATTTT.

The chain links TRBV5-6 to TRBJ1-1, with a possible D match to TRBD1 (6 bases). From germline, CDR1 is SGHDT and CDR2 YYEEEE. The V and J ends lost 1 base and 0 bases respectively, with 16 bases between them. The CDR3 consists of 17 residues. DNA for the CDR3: TGTGCCAGCAGCTTGTTCGGACAGTATGGCATGAACACTGAAGCTTTCTTT. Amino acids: CASSLFGQYGMNTEAFF.